Described below is a single TCR beta chain sequence and its context. This entry comes from a study of shared clonotypes between healthy human individuals. The J segment lost 5 bases and the V segment lost 1 base, leaving 3 bases of the junction unmatched. CDR1 and CDR2 (germline): SGHAT, FQNNGV. The CDR3 totals 15 residues. Some clones are missing from TCRdb's copy, which holds only in-frame ones; the method was immunoSEQ multiplex PCR. This table holds some 500,000 clones, roughly 95% found once. Sequenced material: naive CD4+ T cells sorted from blood. The subset here: CD45RA+ positively selected. The chain has TRBV11-2 and TRBJ1-4; 8 bases align to TRBD1. The sequence was obtained from a woman aged 25 to 39 in good health. The CDR3 loop is CASSLGGTGNEKLFF. The DNA for the CDR3 is TGTGCCAGCAGCTTAGGAGGGACAGGCAATGAAAAACTGTTTTTT. The full variable domain, completed using reference TRBV11-2 and TRBJ1-4, is EAGVAQSPRYKIIEKRQSVAFWCNPISGHATLYWYQQILGQGPKLLIQFQNNGVVDDSQLPKDRFSAERLKGVDSTLKIQPAKLEDSAVYLCASSLGGTGNEKLFFGSGTQLSVL.